These 27 T cell receptor beta chains came from one sample sequenced in a study of blood T cell repertoires in COVID-19. Profiling relied on immunoSEQ multiplex PCR, and the TCRdb table lists in-frame clones only, not all of them. The sample holds tens of thousands of clones, 80% to 95% seen once. The sample taken for sequencing was peripheral blood. The receptors were sampled from a human donor with active COVID-19. The donor label of this sample is uncertain.

The rearrangement links TRBV18 to TRBJ2-1; 8 bases match TRBD1. CDR3 length equals 16 residues. Looked up from germline, CDR1 is KGHSH and CDR2 is LQKENI. The V segment lost 2 bases and the J segment 8 bases; nucleotides outside the gene matches: 11. The CDR3 region has the DNA TGTGCCAGCTCACCAGATGACAGGGGTTTGATAGATGAGCAGTTCTTC. As protein: CASSPDDRGLIDEQFF.

The V call is TRBV3-1 (or the pseudogene TRBV3-2), the J call TRBJ2-1; TRBD2 might be the D (6 bases). V shed 1 base and J shed 2 bases, with 12 bases lying between them. The CDR3 contains 16 residues. Germline CDR1 LGHDT, CDR2 YNNKEL (reference sequence). The CDR3 region has the DNA TGTGCCAGCAGCCAAGGATGGGACTCCCCCTACAATGAGCAGTTCTTC. Amino acid sequence: CASSQGWDSPYNEQFF.

The CDR3: CASSYSRVEGGQPQHF. In nucleotides, the CDR3 is TGTGCCAGCAGTTACTCTAGGGTGGAGGGAGGTCAGCCCCAGCATTTT. The chain couples TRBV6-2 or TRBV6-3 to TRBJ1-5; D ambiguous. With 0 bases removed from V and 6 bases from J, the gap between germline ends came to 15 bases. This CDR3 region has 16 residues. In germline, CDR1 is MNHEY, CDR2 SVGEGT.

V gene TRBV3-1 (or the pseudogene TRBV3-2) combines with J gene TRBJ2-3, with unresolved D. The ends were cut back, 4 bases at V and 0 bases at J, with 8 bases in the middle. The CDR3 runs to 14 residues. Germline V lookup: CDR1 LGHDT, CDR2 YNNKEL (reference sequence). The CDR3 sequence is CASSPTTSTDTQYF. The CDR3 nucleotides read TGTGCCAGCAGCCCCACTACTAGCACAGATACGCAGTATTTT.

The genes are TRBV5-1 and TRBJ1-5; TRBD1 aligns across 7 bases. The germline V gene has CDR1 SGHRS and CDR2 YFSETQ. This CDR3 is 17 amino acids long. V lost 4 bases, J lost 3 bases, and 13 bases stayed unmatched. The CDR3 bases are TGCGCCAGCAGCCCCGGACTAACGACAGGGTTCAATCAGCCCCAGCATTTT. This translates into CASSPGLTTGFNQPQHF.

The V and J genes are TRBV27 and TRBJ2-7; TRBD1 agrees at 9 bases. This CDR3 region has 13 residues. Per germline, CDR1 MNHEY and CDR2 SMNVEV (reference sequence). Trimming at V came to 6 bases and at J to 4 bases, leaving 4 bases not matched to a gene. CDR3 sequence reads: CASSRGTGYEQYF. The DNA of the CDR3 is TGTGCCAGCAGCCGCGGGACAGGGTACGAGCAGTACTTC.

V usage is TRBV9 and J usage is TRBJ1-4, with 7 bases aligning to TRBD1. Germline V CDR1 and CDR2: SGDLS, YYNGEE. The V gene end was trimmed by 0 bases and the J gene end by 7 bases; junction bases not matched to a gene: 3. The CDR3 extends over 14 amino acids. The CDR3 region has the DNA TGTGCCAGCAGCGTAGGGGACAGTGGTGAAAAACTGTTTTTT. Translating gives CASSVGDSGEKLFF.

The rearrangement uses TRBV5-4 and TRBJ1-2; a possible D gene is TRBD1 (5 bases). Germline assignment: CDR1 SGHNT and CDR2 YYREEE (reference sequence). Between the trimmed V and J ends, which lost 4 bases and 4 bases, there was a span of 14 bases. This CDR3 spans 14 amino acids. The CDR3 DNA follows: TGTGCCAGCAGCATCTGGGGGGGGACCTATGGCTACACCTTC. Residues: CASSIWGGTYGYTF.

The chain uses TRBV18 and TRBJ1-1, with D uncertain. The V end lost 3 bases, the J end lost 7 bases, and 9 bases lay between the germline ends. This CDR3 has 12 residues. Germline V gene sequence: CDR1 KGHSH, CDR2 LQKENI. CDR3 sequence reads: CASSPLPGEAFF. In DNA form, the CDR3 reads TGTGCCAGCTCACCTCTCCCGGGTGAAGCTTTCTTT.

The chain recombines TRBV27 with TRBJ2-3; 7 positions match TRBD2. The CDR3 contains 15 residues. The V and J ends lost 5 bases and 6 bases, in that order; junction bases with no gene match: 11. Germline assignment: CDR1 MNHEY and CDR2 SMNVEV (reference sequence). For the CDR3, the DNA is TGTGCCAGCAGTCCAGGAGGCAGGGAGGGCGATACGCAGTATTTT. This gives the protein CASSPGGREGDTQYF.

In this sample, this clone turned up a few times. This chain links TRBV11-2 with TRBJ1-5; D unclear. The CDR3 contains 14 residues. Per germline, CDR1 SGHAT and CDR2 FQNNGV. Trimming took off 1 base at V and 4 bases at J, with 8 bases between the two ends. In DNA, the CDR3 is TGTGCCAGCAGCTTAGGAGGGTCAAATCAGCCCCAGCATTTT. It translates to CASSLGGSNQPQHF. Drawing the rest from reference TRBV11-2 and TRBJ1-5, the complete variable domain is EAGVAQSPRYKIIEKRQSVAFWCNPISGHATLYWYQQILGQGPKLLIQFQNNGVVDDSQLPKDRFSAERLKGVDSTLKIQPAKLEDSAVYLCASSLGGSNQPQHFGDGTRLSIL.

This chain connects TRBV11-3 to TRBJ2-1; a possible D gene is TRBD2 (5 bases). Trimming pared 3 bases from V and 9 bases from J, leaving 12 bases between. The length of the CDR3 is 13 residues. The germline gives CDR1 SGHNT, CDR2 YENEEA. The CDR3 sequence is CASSLEAGLEQFF. CDR3 bases: TGTGCCAGCAGCTTGGAGGCGGGCCTTGAGCAGTTCTTC.

This clone has ten or more counts. The rearrangement joins TRBV28 to TRBJ2-7; 13 positions match TRBD2. CDR3 size: 21 residues. The V segment lost 3 bases and the J segment 0 bases; nucleotides outside the gene matches: 17. Germline CDR1 MDHEN, CDR2 SYDVKM. The CDR3 loop reads CASSFPRTPGLAGTSSYEQYF. The CDR3 bases are TGTGCCAGCAGTTTCCCCCGCACCCCGGGACTAGCGGGGACGAGCTCCTACGAGCAGTACTTC.

The rearrangement links TRBV15 to TRBJ1-5; a weak D match, TRBD1 (5 bases). Trimming removed 4 bases at V and 7 bases at J, with 8 bases between. Germline V CDR1 and CDR2: LNHNV, YYDKDF (reference sequence). The CDR3 has 12 amino acids. CDR3 DNA: TGTGCCACCAGCACGCGGGGGCAGCCCCAGCATTTT. This sequence encodes CATSTRGQPQHF. Complete variable domain (other parts from reference TRBV15 and TRBJ1-5): DAMVIQNPRYQVTQFGKPVTLSCSQTLNHNVMYWYQQKSSQAPKLLFHYYDKDFNNEADTPDNFQSRRPNTSFCFLDIRSPGLGDTAMYLCATSTRGQPQHFGDGTRLSIL.

This chain links TRBV28 with TRBJ1-1, with unresolved D. V shed 7 bases and J shed 0 bases, with 12 bases lying between them. The CDR3 is 14 residues long. Germline CDR1 MDHEN, CDR2 SYDVKM. CDR3 sequence: CASTRWQMNTEAFF. The CDR3 nucleotides are TGTGCCAGCACCAGATGGCAAATGAACACTGAAGCTTTCTTT.

J is TRBJ2-5 and V is TRBV6-5; 7 nucleotides align to TRBD1. From germline, CDR1 is MNHEY and CDR2 SVGAGI. The CDR3 totals 16 residues. V dropped 2 bases and J dropped 1; count of bases not matched to a gene: 7. The CDR3, as DNA: TGTGCCAGCAGTTACGAGCAGGGGGAACTCCAAGAGACCCAGTACTTC. This encodes CASSYEQGELQETQYF.

This chain uses TRBV19 with TRBJ1-4; TRBD1 matches at 8 bases. The CDR3 sequence is 15 residues long. The ends lost 10 bases at V and 7 bases at J; junction bases unmatched: 14. The germline V gene encodes CDR1 LNHDA and CDR2 SQIVND (reference sequence). CDR3 nucleotides: TGTGCCACCGACTCCAGGGGGCAAGGGGGTGAAAAACTGTTTTTT. It translates to CATDSRGQGGEKLFF. Full variable domain (outside the CDR3, taken from reference TRBV19 and TRBJ1-4): DGGITQSPKYLFRKEGQNVTLSCEQNLNHDAMYWYRQDPGQGLRLIYYSQIVNDFQKGDIAEGYSVSREKKESFPLTVTSAQKNPTAFYLCATDSRGQGGEKLFFGSGTQLSVL.

This rearrangement joins TRBV11-2 to TRBJ2-1, with TRBD2 matching 10 bases. CDR1 SGHAT and CDR2 FQNNGV come from the germline V gene. The CDR3 sequence is 16 residues long. V lost 6 bases to trimming and J lost 7 bases; unmatched junction nucleotides: 12. CDR3 region: CASSPSRLAGANEQFF. CDR3 sequence (DNA): TGTGCCAGCAGTCCATCTCGGCTAGCGGGAGCGAATGAGCAGTTCTTC.

The chain couples TRBV4-3 to TRBJ2-3; TRBD2 matches 11 bases. Unmatched junction bases numbered 3, after V lost 3 bases and J lost 4 bases. Per the germline V gene, CDR1 is LGHNA and CDR2 is YSLEER. This CDR3 region has 15 residues. The CDR3 loop reads CASSHTSGSADTQYF. CDR3 DNA: TGCGCCAGCAGCCATACTAGCGGGAGCGCAGATACGCAGTATTTT.

This chain uses TRBV13 with TRBJ2-1; no clear D. CDR1 PRHDT and CDR2 FYEKMQ come from the germline V gene (reference sequence). Trimming removed 2 bases from V and 0 bases from J, with 8 bases in between. The CDR3 is 15 residues long. CDR3 DNA sequence: TGTGCCAGCAGCTTAAGCGTTAGCTCCTACAATGAGCAGTTCTTC. Translation gives CASSLSVSSYNEQFF.

This clone was picked up one time. The genes are TRBV21-1 and TRBJ1-1; the D call TRBD1 from the table was never checked on the DNA. TRBV21-1 counts as a pseudogene. The CDR3 sequence is 16 residues long. The CDR3 coding sequence is TGTGCCAGCAGCAAAGGAATGAAGGCAGGGGGGCCTGAAGCTTTCTTT. Encoded protein: CASSKGMKAGGPEAFF.

The V call is TRBV6-2 or TRBV6-3, the J call TRBJ2-7; 7 positions match TRBD1. The CDR3 runs to 16 residues. The germline gives CDR1 MNHEY, CDR2 SVGEGT. J gave up 3 bases and V 5 bases, and 13 bases lay outside the gene matches. The CDR3 loop reads CASSHRQGVSGYEQYF. The CDR3, as DNA: TGTGCCAGCAGTCACAGACAGGGTGTAAGCGGCTACGAGCAGTACTTC.

V gene TRBV6-5 combines with J gene TRBJ2-1; weak D call: TRBD1 (6 bases). There are 12 residues in the CDR3. CDR1 is MNHEY and CDR2 is SVGAGI in the germline V gene. Trimming left V 6 bases short and J 7 bases short, with 10 bases between. The CDR3 here is CASRSGANEQFF. Here the CDR3 DNA reads TGTGCCAGCAGGTCAGGGGCTAATGAGCAGTTCTTC.

J is TRBJ2-1 and V is TRBV27; 13 bases match TRBD2. The CDR3 sequence is 21 residues long. The V and J ends lost 6 bases and 8 bases, in that order; junction bases with no gene match: 25. Germline V gene data show CDR1 as MNHEY and CDR2 as SMNVEV (reference sequence). The CDR3 here is CASSQAPPALAGGPLYDEQFF. Here the CDR3 DNA reads TGTGCCAGCAGCCAAGCCCCACCAGCACTAGCGGGAGGGCCACTATACGATGAGCAGTTCTTC.

The chain recombines TRBV5-4 with TRBJ2-7; 7 positions agree with TRBD2. The ends lost 5 bases at V and 5 bases at J; junction bases unmatched: 13. Germline-derived CDR1 and CDR2 are SGHNT and YYREEE (reference sequence). The CDR3 contains 15 residues. The CDR3 region is CASSPKGGRGDEQYF. The CDR3 nucleotides read TGTGCCAGCAGTCCTAAGGGCGGGAGAGGGGACGAGCAGTACTTC.

This chain uses TRBV19 with TRBJ1-1, with D perhaps TRBD1 (5 bases). Trimming removed 6 bases from V and 0 bases from J, with 8 bases in between. From germline, CDR1 is LNHDA and CDR2 SQIVND (reference sequence). The CDR3 is 13 residues long. CDR3 in DNA: TGTGCCAGTAGGGACAAGATGAACACTGAAGCTTTCTTT. Protein sequence: CASRDKMNTEAFF.

The chain has TRBV28 and TRBJ2-4; D uncertain. CDR1 is MDHEN and CDR2 is SYDVKM in the germline V gene. Deletions cut 2 bases from V and 6 bases from J, with 14 bases between. CDR3 length: 15 amino acids. The CDR3 reads CASSLGPINSNIQYF. The CDR3 DNA sequence: TGTGCCAGCAGTTTAGGTCCTATCAATTCAAACATTCAGTACTTC.